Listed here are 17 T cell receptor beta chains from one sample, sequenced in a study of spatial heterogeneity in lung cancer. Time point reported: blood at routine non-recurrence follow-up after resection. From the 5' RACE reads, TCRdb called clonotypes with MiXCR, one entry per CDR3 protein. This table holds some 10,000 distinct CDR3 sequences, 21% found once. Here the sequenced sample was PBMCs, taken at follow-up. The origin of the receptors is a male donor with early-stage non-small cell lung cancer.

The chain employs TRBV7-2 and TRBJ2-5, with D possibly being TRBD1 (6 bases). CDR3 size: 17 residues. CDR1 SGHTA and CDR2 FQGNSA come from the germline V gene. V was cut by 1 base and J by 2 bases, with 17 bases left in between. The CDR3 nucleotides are TGTGCCAGCAGCTTAGGGGCTACAGGGAGTGGGCAAGAGACCCAGTACTTC. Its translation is CASSLGATGSGQETQYF.

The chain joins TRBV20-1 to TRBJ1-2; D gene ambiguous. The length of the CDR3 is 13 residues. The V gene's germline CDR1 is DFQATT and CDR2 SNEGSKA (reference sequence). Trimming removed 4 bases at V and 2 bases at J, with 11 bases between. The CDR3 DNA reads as TGCAGTGCTATGTACGGCAGCAACTATGGCTACACCTTC. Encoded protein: CSAMYGSNYGYTF.

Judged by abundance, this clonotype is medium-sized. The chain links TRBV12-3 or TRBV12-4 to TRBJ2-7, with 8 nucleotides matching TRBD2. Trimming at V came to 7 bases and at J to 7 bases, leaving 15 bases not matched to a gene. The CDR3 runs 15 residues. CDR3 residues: CASTLSGGPGKEQYF. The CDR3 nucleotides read TGTGCCAGCACTCTTTCGGGAGGGCCGGGAAAAGAGCAGTACTTC.

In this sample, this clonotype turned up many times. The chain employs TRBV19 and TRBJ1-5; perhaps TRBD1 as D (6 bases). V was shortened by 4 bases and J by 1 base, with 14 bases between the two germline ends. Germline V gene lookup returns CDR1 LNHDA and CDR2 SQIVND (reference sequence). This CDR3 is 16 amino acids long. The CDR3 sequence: CASSTLTGGSNQPQHF. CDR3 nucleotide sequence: TGTGCCAGTAGTACCCTTACTGGGGGCAGCAATCAGCCCCAGCATTTT. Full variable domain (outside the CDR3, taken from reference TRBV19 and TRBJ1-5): DGGITQSPKYLFRKEGQNVTLSCEQNLNHDAMYWYRQDPGQGLRLIYYSQIVNDFQKGDIAEGYSVSREKKESFPLTVTSAQKNPTAFYLCASSTLTGGSNQPQHFGDGTRLSIL.

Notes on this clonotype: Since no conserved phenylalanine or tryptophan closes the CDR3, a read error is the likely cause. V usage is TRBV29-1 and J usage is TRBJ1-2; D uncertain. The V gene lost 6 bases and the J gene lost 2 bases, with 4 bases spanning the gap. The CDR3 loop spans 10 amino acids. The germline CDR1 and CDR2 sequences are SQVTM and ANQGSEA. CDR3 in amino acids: CSVANYGYTL. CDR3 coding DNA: TGCAGCGTAGCCAACTATGGCTACACCCTC.

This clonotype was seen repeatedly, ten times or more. Here the CDR3 DNA reads TGTGCCAGCAGCTTAGAGACCCAGTACTTC. This encodes CASSLETQYF. The chain carries TRBV7-8 and TRBJ2-5; D remains unclear. V gave up 1 base and J gave up 6 bases, with 0 bases separating them. The CDR3 loop spans 10 amino acids. The V gene's germline CDR1 is SGHVS and CDR2 FQNEAQ.

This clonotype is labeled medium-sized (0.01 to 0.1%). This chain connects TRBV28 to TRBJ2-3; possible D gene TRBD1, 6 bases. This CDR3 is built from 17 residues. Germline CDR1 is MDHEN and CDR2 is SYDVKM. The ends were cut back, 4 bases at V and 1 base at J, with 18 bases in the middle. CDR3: CASSSTTGIWGTDTQYF. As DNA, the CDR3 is TGTGCCAGCAGTTCTACTACAGGGATATGGGGCACAGATACGCAGTATTTT.

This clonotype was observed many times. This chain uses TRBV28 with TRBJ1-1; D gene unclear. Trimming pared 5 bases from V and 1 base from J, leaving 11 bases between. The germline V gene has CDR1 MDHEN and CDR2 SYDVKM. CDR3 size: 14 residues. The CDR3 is CASSLDTENTEAFF. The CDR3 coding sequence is TGTGCCAGCAGTCTTGATACCGAGAACACTGAAGCTTTCTTT.

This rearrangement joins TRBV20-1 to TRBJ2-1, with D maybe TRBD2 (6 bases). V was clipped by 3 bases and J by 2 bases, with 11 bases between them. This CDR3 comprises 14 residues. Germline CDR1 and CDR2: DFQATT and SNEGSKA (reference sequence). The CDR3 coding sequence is TGCAGTGCTAGGCCCCCGGGAGCCTACAATGAGCAGTTCTTC. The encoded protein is CSARPPGAYNEQFF.

CDR3 DNA sequence: TGTGCCAGCAGTCTTTACCATGAGCAGTTCTTC. It encodes CASSLYHEQFF. This chain links TRBV28 with TRBJ2-1; D is unresolved. With 5 bases removed from V and 8 bases from J, the gap between germline ends came to 7 bases. The CDR3 is 11 residues long. CDR1 is MDHEN, CDR2 SYDVKM, per germline.

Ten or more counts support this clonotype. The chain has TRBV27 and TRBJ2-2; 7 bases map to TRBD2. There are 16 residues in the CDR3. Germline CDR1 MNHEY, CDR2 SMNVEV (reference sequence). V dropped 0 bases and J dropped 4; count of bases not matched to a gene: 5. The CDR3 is CASSLSGGGGTGELFF. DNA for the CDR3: TGTGCCAGCAGTTTATCGGGCGGGGGAGGCACCGGGGAGCTGTTTTTT.

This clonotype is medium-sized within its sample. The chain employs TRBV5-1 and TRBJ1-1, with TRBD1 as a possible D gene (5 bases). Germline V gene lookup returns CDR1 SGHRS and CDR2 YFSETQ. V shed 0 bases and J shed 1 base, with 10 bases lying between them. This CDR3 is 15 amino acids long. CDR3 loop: CASSLDAGSNTEAFF. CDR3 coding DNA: TGCGCCAGCAGCTTGGATGCAGGGTCGAACACTGAAGCTTTCTTT. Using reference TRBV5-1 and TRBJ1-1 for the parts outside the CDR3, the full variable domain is KAGVTQTPRYLIKTRGQQVTLSCSPISGHRSVSWYQQTPGQGLQFLFEYFSETQRNKGNFPGRFSGRQFSNSRSEMNVSTLELGDSALYLCASSLDAGSNTEAFFGQGTRLTVV.

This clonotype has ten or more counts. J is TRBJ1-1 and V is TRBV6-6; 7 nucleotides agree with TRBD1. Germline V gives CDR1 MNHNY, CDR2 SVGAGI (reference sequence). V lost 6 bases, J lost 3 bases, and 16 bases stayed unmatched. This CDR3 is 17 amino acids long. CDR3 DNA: TGTGCCAGCAGGCAACAGGGGTTTACGATACGGGACACTGAAGCTTTCTTT. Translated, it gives CASRQQGFTIRDTEAFF.

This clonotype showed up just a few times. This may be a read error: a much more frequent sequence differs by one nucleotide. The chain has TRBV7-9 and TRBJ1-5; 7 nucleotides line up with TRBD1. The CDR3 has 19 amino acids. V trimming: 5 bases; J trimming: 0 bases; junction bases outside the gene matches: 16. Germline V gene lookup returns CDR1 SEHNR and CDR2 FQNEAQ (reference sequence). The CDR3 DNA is TGTGCCAGCAGCAATTGCGGGGGCAGGGGGAAATATAGCAATCAGCCCCAGCATTTT. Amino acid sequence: CASSNCGGRGKYSNQPQHF. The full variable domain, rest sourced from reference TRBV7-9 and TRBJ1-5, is DTGVSQNPRHKITKRGQNVTFRCDPISEHNRLYWYRQTLGQGPEFLTYFQNEAQLEKSRLLSDRFSAERPKGSFSTLEIQRTEQGDSAMYLCASSNCGGRGKYSNQPQHFGDGTRLSIL.

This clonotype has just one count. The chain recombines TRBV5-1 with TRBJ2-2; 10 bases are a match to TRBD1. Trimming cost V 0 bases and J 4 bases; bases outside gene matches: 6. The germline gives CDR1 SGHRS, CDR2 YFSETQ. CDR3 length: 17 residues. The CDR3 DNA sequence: TGCGCCAGCAGCTTGGGCGCCGGGACAGGGGTCACCGGGGAGCTGTTTTTT. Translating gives CASSLGAGTGVTGELFF.

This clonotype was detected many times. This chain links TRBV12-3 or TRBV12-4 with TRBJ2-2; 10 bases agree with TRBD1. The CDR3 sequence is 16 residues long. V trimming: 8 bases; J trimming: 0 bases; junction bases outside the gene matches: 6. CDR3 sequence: CASSRGTGANTGELFF. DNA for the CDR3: TGTGCCAGCTCCCGGGGGACAGGGGCGAACACCGGGGAGCTGTTTTTT.

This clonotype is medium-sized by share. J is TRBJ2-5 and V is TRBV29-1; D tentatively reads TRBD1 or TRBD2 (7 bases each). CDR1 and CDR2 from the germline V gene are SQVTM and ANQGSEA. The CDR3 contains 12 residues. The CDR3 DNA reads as TGCGGCAGCCAGGGGGGGGAAGAGACCCAGTACTTC. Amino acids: CGSQGGEETQYF.